The 32 T cell receptor beta chains below all came from one sample that was sequenced in a study of cytomegalovirus exposure and HLA in healthy donors. PCR involved 60 Vbeta and 13 Jbeta primers. Some clones are missing from TCRdb's copy, which holds only in-frame ones; the method was immunoSEQ multiplex PCR. The table for this sample gives approximately 60,000 clones. The sample consisted of PBMCs. These TCRs come from a young man in good health and CMV-seropositive.

The chain joins TRBV5-6 to TRBJ2-7, with D tentatively TRBD2 (6 bases). Germline loops: CDR1 SGHDT, CDR2 YYEEEE. The V and J ends lost 4 bases and 2 bases respectively, with 13 bases between them. This CDR3 has 14 residues. CDR3 protein: CASSAREAPYEQYF. The DNA of the CDR3 is TGTGCCAGCAGCGCGAGGGAGGCCCCCTACGAGCAGTACTTC.

V usage is TRBV6-1 and J usage is TRBJ2-7; the D gene is possibly TRBD1 (6 bases). The CDR3 contains 12 residues. The ends were cut back, 6 bases at V and 3 bases at J, with 9 bases in the middle. Germline V CDR1 and CDR2: MNHNS, SASEGT. The CDR3 sequence is CASSLDSYEQYF. The CDR3 DNA is TGTGCCAGCAGCCTGGACAGCTACGAGCAGTACTTC.

The genes are TRBV29-1 and TRBJ2-6, with no clear D. CDR3 length equals 14 residues. The germline V and J ends were trimmed by 5 bases and 0 bases, with 8 bases remaining between them. Germline loops: CDR1 SQVTM, CDR2 ANQGSEA. The CDR3 sequence: CSVKSSSGANVLTF. Written as DNA, the CDR3 is TGCAGCGTTAAAAGTAGCTCTGGGGCCAACGTCCTGACTTTC.

The chain recombines TRBV6-1 with TRBJ2-1; the match to TRBD2 covers 7 bases. Germline trimming cut 3 bases from V and 5 bases from J; bases unmatched to any gene: 7. Germline V lookup: CDR1 MNHNS, CDR2 SASEGT. This CDR3 has 15 amino acids. In nucleotides, the CDR3 is TGTGCCAGCAGTGACACTAGCGCGGGGGACAATGAGCAGTTCTTC. Encoded protein: CASSDTSAGDNEQFF.

This chain uses TRBV30 with TRBJ2-7, with D maybe TRBD2 (5 bases). The CDR3 contains 11 residues. The ends were cut back, 0 bases at V and 7 bases at J, with 7 bases in the middle. Germline loops: CDR1 GTSNPN, CDR2 SVGIG (reference sequence). This CDR3 reads CAWSVWEEQYF. CDR3 bases: TGTGCCTGGAGTGTTTGGGAGGAGCAGTACTTC.

The CDR3 spells CASRASESGAYEQYF. DNA of the CDR3: TGTGCCAGCAGGGCCAGTGAAAGCGGTGCCTACGAGCAGTACTTC. The chain links TRBV2 to TRBJ2-7, with D maybe TRBD2 (5 bases). V was shortened by 6 bases and J by 2 bases, with 17 bases between the two germline ends. The germline V gene encodes CDR1 SNHLY and CDR2 FYNNEI. The CDR3 runs 15 residues.

The chain has TRBV6-1 and TRBJ2-2; 7 bases are a match to TRBD1. The CDR3 sequence is 15 residues long. Trimming took 6 bases from V and 0 from J; bases not matched to a gene: 4. Germline CDR1 reads MNHNS; CDR2 reads SASEGT. The chain's CDR3 is CASSLGTANTGELFF. As DNA, the CDR3 is TGTGCCAGCAGCCTCGGGACAGCGAACACCGGGGAGCTGTTTTTT.

This sequence joins TRBV7-2 and TRBJ1-1; 9 bases are shared with TRBD1. V was clipped by 5 bases and J by 1 base; unmatched bases: 5. From germline, CDR1 is SGHTA and CDR2 FQGNSA. This CDR3 is built from 15 residues. The CDR3 region has the DNA TGTGCCAGCAGCCCCATACAGGGGGCGAACACTGAAGCTTTCTTT. Translated, it gives CASSPIQGANTEAFF.

The chain employs TRBV15 and TRBJ2-1; 11 positions agree with TRBD2. Per germline, CDR1 LNHNV and CDR2 YYDKDF (reference sequence). V lost 3 bases and J lost 8; bases outside the gene matches: 6. The CDR3 covers 15 residues. This CDR3 reads CATSRLGLAGYEQFF. The CDR3 DNA reads TGTGCCACCAGCAGGCTCGGACTAGCGGGTTATGAGCAGTTCTTC.

The chain joins TRBV9 to TRBJ1-3, with 7 bases identical to TRBD1. Germline V gene lookup returns CDR1 SGDLS and CDR2 YYNGEE. This CDR3 is built from 16 residues. Losses at the gene ends were 3 bases for V and 0 bases for J; bases not matched to a gene: 6. This CDR3 reads CASSAGTASSGNTIYF. As DNA, the CDR3 is TGTGCCAGCAGCGCCGGGACAGCGAGCTCTGGAAACACCATATATTTT.

This chain links TRBV7-9 with TRBJ2-5, with 7 bases that match TRBD2. With 4 bases clipped from V and 0 bases from J, the junction kept 8 bases outside the gene matches. The CDR3 length is 16 residues. Germline V gives CDR1 SEHNR, CDR2 FQNEAQ (reference sequence). The CDR3 is CASSSTLLADQETQYF. In DNA, the CDR3 is TGTGCCAGCAGCTCAACCCTCCTAGCGGACCAAGAGACCCAGTACTTC.

The chain employs TRBV19 and TRBJ1-1, with TRBD1 as a possible D gene (6 bases). This CDR3 has 13 amino acids. Trimming pared 7 bases from V and 5 bases from J, leaving 14 bases between. The V gene's germline CDR1 is LNHDA and CDR2 SQIVND (reference sequence). The CDR3 reads CASTKRGMTEAFF. CDR3 coding DNA: TGTGCCAGTACTAAGAGGGGGATGACTGAAGCTTTCTTT.

The CDR3 loop is CSVRTGSNTGELFF. The DNA for the CDR3 is TGCAGCGTCCGGACAGGGAGTAACACCGGGGAGCTGTTTTTT. The chain recombines TRBV29-1 with TRBJ2-2; 8 nucleotides align to TRBD1. Germline V gives CDR1 SQVTM, CDR2 ANQGSEA. CDR3 length: 14 amino acids. The V and J ends lost 6 bases and 2 bases, in that order; junction bases with no gene match: 5.

The rearrangement links TRBV29-1 to TRBJ1-1; D might be TRBD1 (5 bases). The V gene's germline CDR1 is SQVTM and CDR2 ANQGSEA. There are 14 residues in the CDR3. Between the trimmed V and J ends, which lost 5 bases and 2 bases, there was a span of 15 bases. The CDR3 DNA reads as TGCAGCGTTCGTGATTGGACAACCAACACTGAAGCTTTCTTT. It is translated as CSVRDWTTNTEAFF.

The chain has TRBV28 and TRBJ2-1, with D tentatively TRBD2 (5 bases). V lost 6 bases, J lost 10 bases, and 19 bases lay in between. The CDR3 has 14 amino acids. Germline values: CDR1 MDHEN, CDR2 SYDVKM. CDR3: CASSSRNLAFEQFF. The CDR3 coding sequence is TGTGCCAGCAGCTCTCGTAACCTAGCTTTCGAGCAGTTCTTC.

This sequence joins TRBV27 and TRBJ1-5, with 8 positions matching TRBD1. Germline V gives CDR1 MNHEY, CDR2 SMNVEV (reference sequence). The CDR3 length is 19 residues. The ends lost 5 bases at V and 0 bases at J; junction bases unmatched: 15. The CDR3: CASSLDRQGRRYSNQPQHF. CDR3 coding DNA: TGTGCCAGCAGTCTGGATCGACAGGGGCGACGATATAGCAATCAGCCCCAGCATTTT.

The chain combines TRBV6-5 with TRBJ2-3, with D perhaps TRBD1 (5 bases). CDR1 is MNHEY and CDR2 is SVGAGI in the germline V gene. This CDR3 is built from 13 residues. The germline V and J ends were trimmed by 1 base and 5 bases, with 7 bases remaining between them. The CDR3 nucleotides are TGTGCCAGCAGTTACTTGGGGCAAGATACGCAGTATTTT. Its translation: CASSYLGQDTQYF.

V and J are TRBV4-2 and TRBJ2-1, with 10 positions matching TRBD2. This CDR3 contains 16 residues. CDR1 LGHNA and CDR2 YNFKEQ come from the germline V gene. V gave up 0 bases and J gave up 7 bases; unmatched junction bases: 6. CDR3 loop: CASSQEDSGGANEQFF. Here the CDR3 DNA reads TGTGCCAGCAGCCAAGAGGACAGCGGGGGGGCAAATGAGCAGTTCTTC.

The chain is built from TRBV29-1 and TRBJ1-2; D is unclear. The germline gives CDR1 SQVTM, CDR2 ANQGSEA. Deletions cut 4 bases from V and 10 bases from J, with 13 bases between. The CDR3 is made up of 11 amino acids. In DNA, the CDR3 is TGCAGCGTTGCGGGGAGCGGTGACTACACCTTC. This sequence encodes CSVAGSGDYTF.

The CDR3 region is CASSEVGVNQPQHF. CDR3 nucleotides: TGTGCCAGCAGTGAAGTAGGGGTCAATCAGCCCCAGCATTTT. V is TRBV6-1 and J is TRBJ1-5, with D maybe TRBD1 (5 bases). The CDR3 has 14 amino acids. The germline V and J ends were trimmed by 1 base and 3 bases, with 7 bases remaining between them. Germline CDR1 reads MNHNS; CDR2 reads SASEGT.

Note on this clone: The junction differs from germline at one of its ends, possibly a read error. This sequence joins TRBV6-6 and TRBJ2-7, with a possible D match to TRBD2 (6 bases). The CDR3 extends over 16 amino acids. The V gene's germline CDR1 is MNHNY and CDR2 SVGAGI (reference sequence). CDR3 sequence reads: CASSYGGGYRASEQHF. In DNA, the CDR3 is TGTGCCAGCAGTTACGGAGGCGGGTATCGGGCTAGCGAGCAGCACTTC.

The gene calls are TRBV29-1 and TRBJ2-2, with 7 positions matching TRBD2. The V segment lost 3 bases and the J segment 5 bases; nucleotides outside the gene matches: 9. CDR1 and CDR2 (germline): SQVTM, ANQGSEA. The length of the CDR3 is 15 residues. The CDR3 DNA sequence: TGCAGCGTTGAGCTAGCGGACGGACGGACCGGGGAGCTGTTTTTT. Its protein is CSVELADGRTGELFF.

The chain combines TRBV5-4 with TRBJ2-1, with D possibly matching TRBD2 (5 bases). The CDR3 has 14 residues. Germline V lookup: CDR1 SGHNT, CDR2 YYREEE (reference sequence). The ends were cut back, 3 bases at V and 2 bases at J, with 9 bases in the middle. The CDR3 DNA reads TGTGCCAGCAGCTCAGCTAGCACCTACAATGAGCAGTTCTTC. Its protein is CASSSASTYNEQFF. The whole variable domain, remainder taken from reference TRBV5-4 and TRBJ2-1, is ETGVTQSPTHLIKTRGQQVTLRCSSQSGHNTVSWYQQALGQGPQFIFQYYREEENGRGNFPPRFSGLQFPNYSSELNVNALELDDSALYLCASSSASTYNEQFFGPGTRLTVL.

This chain joins TRBV30 and TRBJ1-4, with a tentative D call TRBD1 (5 bases). Germline-derived CDR1 and CDR2 are GTSNPN and SVGIG (reference sequence). V lost 3 bases and J 5 bases, leaving 16 bases between the germline ends. The CDR3 runs 15 residues. This CDR3 reads CAWSQGEGINEKLFF. CDR3 bases: TGTGCCTGGAGCCAAGGGGAGGGCATCAATGAAAAACTGTTTTTT. Complete variable domain (other parts from reference TRBV30 and TRBJ1-4): SQTIHQWPATLVQPVGSPLSLECTVEGTSNPNLYWYRQAAGRGLQLLFYSVGIGQISSEVPQNLSASRPQDRQFILSSKKLLLSDSGFYLCAWSQGEGINEKLFFGSGTQLSVL.

Concerning this clone: At one end the junction does not follow the germline gene, possibly because of a read error. Other DNA sequences from this sample encode an identical CDR3 as well. This chain uses TRBV18 with TRBJ1-6, with a tentative D call TRBD1 (6 bases). This CDR3 contains 15 residues. Germline loops: CDR1 KGHSH, CDR2 LQKENI. The CDR3 reads CASSPWGGANSPLHF. The DNA for the CDR3 is TGTGCCAGCTCACCATGGGGGGGGGCAAATTCACCCCTACACTTT. Variable domain in full (rest from reference TRBV18 and TRBJ1-6): NAGVMQNPRHLVRRRGQEARLRCSPMKGHSHVYWYRQLPEEGLKFMVYLQKENIIDESGMPKERFSAEFPKEGPSILRIQQVVRGDSAAYFCASSPWGGANSPLHFGNGTRLTVT.

The J gene is TRBJ2-7, the V gene TRBV5-6; possible D gene TRBD2, 5 bases. The germline V gene has CDR1 SGHDT and CDR2 YYEEEE. Trimming removed 4 bases from V and 0 bases from J, with 17 bases in between. CDR3 length: 16 residues. The CDR3 region has the DNA TGTGCCAGCAGCCCGAGAGTTAGTGGGAGCTCCTACGAGCAGTACTTC. It encodes CASSPRVSGSSYEQYF.

The CDR3 here is CASRGTGGETQYF. CDR3 DNA: TGTGCCAGCAGGGGGACAGGGGGAGAGACCCAGTACTTC. This chain links TRBV7-6 with TRBJ2-5, with TRBD1 matching over 11 bases. Germline assignment: CDR1 SGHVS and CDR2 FNYEAQ. V was clipped by 6 bases and J by 4 bases; unmatched bases: 1. The CDR3 length is 13 residues.

In nucleotides, the CDR3 is TGTGCCAGCAGCTTCGTACGACTAGCGGAGCAGTTCTTC. Translated, it gives CASSFVRLAEQFF. V gene TRBV11-3 combines with J gene TRBJ2-1; TRBD2 agrees at 8 bases. Trimming at V came to 3 bases and at J to 10 bases, leaving 5 bases not matched to a gene. This CDR3 is 13 amino acids long. Germline CDR1 SGHNT, CDR2 YENEEA.

V gene TRBV4-2 combines with J gene TRBJ1-2; D is uncertain. This CDR3 is built from 15 residues. V was shortened by 0 bases and J by 4 bases, with 12 bases between the two germline ends. CDR1 LGHNA and CDR2 YNFKEQ come from the germline V gene. CDR3 coding DNA: TGTGCCAGCAGCCAAGATCGGCAGGAGGCCTATGGCTACACCTTC. The encoded protein is CASSQDRQEAYGYTF.

The chain recombines TRBV5-1 with TRBJ2-2; TRBD1 agrees at 9 bases. Trimming cost V 8 bases and J 1 base; bases outside gene matches: 3. The CDR3 is 14 residues long. Germline V gene lookup returns CDR1 SGHRS and CDR2 YFSETQ. CDR3 sequence (DNA): TGCGCCAGACGGACAGGGGTGAACACCGGGGAGCTGTTTTTT. Amino acid sequence: CARRTGVNTGELFF.

A remark on this clone: The same CDR3 is also encoded by other DNA sequences in this sample. V usage is TRBV10-3 and J usage is TRBJ1-6; D might be TRBD1 (6 bases). This CDR3 has 14 residues. Germline V gives CDR1 ENHRY, CDR2 SYGVKD. Trimming stripped 6 bases from V and 3 bases from J, with 9 bases between. CDR3 in amino acids: CAIRQGDYNSPLHF. The CDR3 nucleotides read TGTGCCATCAGACAGGGTGACTATAATTCACCCCTCCACTTT.

The chain combines TRBV7-9 with TRBJ1-1; possible D gene TRBD1, 6 bases. Germline loops: CDR1 SEHNR, CDR2 FQNEAQ (reference sequence). The CDR3 totals 15 residues. The V and J ends lost 3 bases and 3 bases respectively, with 14 bases between them. CDR3 nucleotide sequence: TGTGCCAGCAGCTTCTTCAGGGGTGCGGACACTGAAGCTTTCTTT. Translating it yields CASSFFRGADTEAFF.